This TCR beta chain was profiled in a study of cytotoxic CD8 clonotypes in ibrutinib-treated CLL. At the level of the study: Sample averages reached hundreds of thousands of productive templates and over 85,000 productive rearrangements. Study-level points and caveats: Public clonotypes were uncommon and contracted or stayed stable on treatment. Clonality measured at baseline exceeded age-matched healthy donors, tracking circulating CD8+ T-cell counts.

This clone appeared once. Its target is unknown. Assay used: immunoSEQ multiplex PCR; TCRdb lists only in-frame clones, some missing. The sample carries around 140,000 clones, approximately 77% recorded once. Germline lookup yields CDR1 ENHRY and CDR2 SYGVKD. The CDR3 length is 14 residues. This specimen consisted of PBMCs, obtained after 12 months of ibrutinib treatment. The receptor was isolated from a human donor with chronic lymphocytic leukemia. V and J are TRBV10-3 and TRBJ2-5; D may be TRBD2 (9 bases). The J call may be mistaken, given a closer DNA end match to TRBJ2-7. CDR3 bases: TGTGCCACAGGGGGCGGGAGGGCCACCTACGAGCAGTACTTC. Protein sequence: CATGGGRATYEQYF.